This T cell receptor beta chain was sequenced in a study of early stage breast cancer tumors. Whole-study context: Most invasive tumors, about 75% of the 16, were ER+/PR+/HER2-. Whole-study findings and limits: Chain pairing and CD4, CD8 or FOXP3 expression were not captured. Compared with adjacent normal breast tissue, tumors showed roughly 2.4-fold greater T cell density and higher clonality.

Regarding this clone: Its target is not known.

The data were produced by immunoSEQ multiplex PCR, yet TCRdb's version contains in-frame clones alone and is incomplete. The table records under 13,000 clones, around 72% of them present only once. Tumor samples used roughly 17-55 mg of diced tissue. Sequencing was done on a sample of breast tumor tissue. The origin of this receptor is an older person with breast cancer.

The DNA for the CDR3 is TGTGCCAGCAGCTTACGGGGAGGCGGCACTGAAGCTTTCTTT. As protein: CASSLRGGGTEAFF. This rearrangement joins TRBV7-3 to TRBJ1-1, with unresolved D. V lost 2 bases, J lost 4 bases, and 11 bases lay in between. The germline CDR1 and CDR2 sequences are SGHTA and FQGTGA. The CDR3 spans 14 residues. The full variable domain, in which reference TRBV7-3 and TRBJ1-1 provide the parts outside the CDR3, is GAGVSQTPSNKVTEKGKYVELRCDPISGHTALYWYRQSLGQGPEFLIYFQGTGAADDSGLPNDRFFAVRPEGSVSTLKIQRTERGDSAVYLCASSLRGGGTEAFFGQGTRLTVV.